This record looks at one T cell receptor (beta chain) sequence and its context. This sample is part of a study of blood T cell repertoires in COVID-19. At the level of the study: Donors in the United States, Italy and Spain gave samples during acute or convalescent COVID-19.

From germline, CDR1 is SGDLS and CDR2 YYNGEE. The V end was cut by 0 bases, the J end by 3 bases, with 6 bases between. The length of the CDR3 is 13 residues. Original methodology: How many nucleated cells were present was estimated from reference gene primer amplification. Clones were read by immunoSEQ multiplex PCR, and TCRdb kept only the in-frame ones, dropping some. V, J and clone size are those of that table, while D and trimming were read from the DNA. The data hold around 260,000 clones, with 70% to 90% observed a single time. This receptor was taken from a human donor in a cohort sampled during active COVID-19. Sequenced material: peripheral blood. The chain is built from TRBV9 and TRBJ1-1, with D perhaps TRBD1 (6 bases). CDR3 nucleotide sequence: TGTGCCAGCAGCGTAGCAGGGGACACTGAAGCTTTCTTT. Its translation is CASSVAGDTEAFF.